One and the same sample provided the 25 T cell receptor beta chains below, sequenced in a study of shared clonotypes between healthy human individuals. The table came from immunoSEQ multiplex PCR; TCRdb's copy has only in-frame clones and leaves some out. In the table there are 2 million to 2.5 million clones, just over 90% of which are singletons. Source material: naive CD4+ T cells from PBMCs. Regarding subset: CD45RA+ positively selected. The receptors stem from a man aged 18 to 30 in good health. Some clones in this sample may be carry-over from other donors' samples.

This chain uses TRBV27 with TRBJ2-7; D possibly matches TRBD1 or TRBD2 (6 bases each). V was clipped by 6 bases and J by 2 bases, with 14 bases between them. Germline values: CDR1 MNHEY, CDR2 SMNVEV (reference sequence). The CDR3 consists of 14 residues. The CDR3 spells CASSEPGATYEQYF. In DNA form, the CDR3 reads TGTGCCAGCAGCGAGCCGGGGGCTACCTACGAGCAGTACTTC.

This clone was counted a single time. CDR3 sequence: CASSFFRQGSSYEQYF. The CDR3, as DNA: TGCGCCAGCAGCTTTTTCCGACAGGGAAGCTCCTACGAGCAGTACTTC. The V gene is TRBV5-1, the J gene TRBJ2-7, with 7 bases that match TRBD1. The CDR3 consists of 16 residues. V was clipped by 2 bases and J by 0 bases; unmatched bases: 8. Germline lookup yields CDR1 SGHRS and CDR2 YFSETQ.

V and J are TRBV7-2 and TRBJ2-1; 8 nucleotides match TRBD2. CDR1 is SGHTA, CDR2 FQGNSA, per germline. CDR3 length: 15 residues. J lost 7 bases, V lost 5 bases, and 10 bases had no gene match. CDR3 sequence: CASSHDVIAGNEQFF. CDR3 in DNA: TGTGCCAGCAGCCACGATGTAATAGCGGGAAATGAGCAGTTCTTC.

This clone has just one count. The V call is TRBV6-6, the J call TRBJ2-1; 7 bases match TRBD2. V dropped 4 bases and J dropped 14; count of bases not matched to a gene: 5. Per the germline V gene, CDR1 is MNHNY and CDR2 is SVGAGI (reference sequence). The CDR3 has 11 amino acids. This CDR3 reads CASSWEGRKFF. In DNA, the CDR3 is TGTGCCAGCAGTTGGGAGGGTCGGAAGTTCTTC.

This chain joins TRBV7-3 and TRBJ2-5; D is unclear. Trimming removed 5 bases at V and 5 bases at J, with 15 bases between. The CDR3 consists of 14 residues. Germline loops: CDR1 SGHTA, CDR2 FQGTGA. Here the CDR3 DNA reads TGTGCCAGCAGCCCCCTTCGAGGTGTCGAGACCCAGTACTTC. Translated: CASSPLRGVETQYF.

The chain joins TRBV18 to TRBJ2-7, with TRBD1 matching 8 bases. Germline lookup yields CDR1 KGHSH and CDR2 LQKENI. The trim removed 3 bases at V and 6 bases at J, leaving 7 bases unmatched. CDR3 size: 14 residues. The CDR3 DNA is TGTGCCAGCTCACCGCGGCAGGGGGCTGCCGAGCAGTACTTC. Translating it yields CASSPRQGAAEQYF. Drawing the rest from reference TRBV18 and TRBJ2-7, the complete variable domain is NAGVMQNPRHLVRRRGQEARLRCSPMKGHSHVYWYRQLPEEGLKFMVYLQKENIIDESGMPKERFSAEFPKEGPSILRIQQVVRGDSAAYFCASSPRQGAAEQYFGPGTRLTVT.

The rearrangement links TRBV19 to TRBJ2-2; D is uncertain. Trimming removed 5 bases at V and 6 bases at J, with 10 bases between. Germline assignment: CDR1 LNHDA and CDR2 SQIVND (reference sequence). This CDR3 contains 13 residues. In DNA, the CDR3 is TGTGCCAGTAGTCCCCCGAGACCCGGGGAGCTGTTTTTT. Protein: CASSPPRPGELFF.

This chain connects TRBV11-2 to TRBJ2-1; TRBD2 aligns across 11 bases. The CDR3 contains 16 residues. V lost 4 bases to trimming and J lost 9 bases; unmatched junction nucleotides: 11. Germline V gene sequence: CDR1 SGHAT, CDR2 FQNNGV. The CDR3 region is CASSYLAGGLPPEQFF. CDR3 bases: TGTGCCAGCAGCTACTTAGCGGGAGGGCTCCCCCCTGAGCAGTTCTTC.

The chain joins TRBV14 to TRBJ2-3; unclear D gene. The germline V gene encodes CDR1 SGHDN and CDR2 FVKESK. The V gene lost 2 bases and the J gene lost 0 bases, with 6 bases spanning the gap. CDR3 length: 14 residues. The CDR3 DNA sequence: TGTGCCAGCAGCCAACTGGTTAGCACAGATACGCAGTATTTT. It specifies CASSQLVSTDTQYF.

V is TRBV5-1 and J is TRBJ2-1; the match to TRBD1 covers 8 bases. V trimming: 0 bases; J trimming: 5 bases; junction bases outside the gene matches: 4. The CDR3 contains 15 residues. Germline V gene lookup returns CDR1 SGHRS and CDR2 YFSETQ. The CDR3 is CASSLVGTGNNEQFF. In DNA form, the CDR3 reads TGCGCCAGCAGCTTGGTTGGGACAGGAAACAATGAGCAGTTCTTC.

The chain is built from TRBV5-1 and TRBJ1-1, with D tentatively TRBD1 (6 bases). Trimming cost V 6 bases and J 4 bases, with 16 bases left between them. CDR3 size: 14 residues. Germline values: CDR1 SGHRS, CDR2 YFSETQ. CDR3 nucleotides: TGCGCCAGCAACACTGTGGGGGGGCCCACTGAAGCTTTCTTT. Translating gives CASNTVGGPTEAFF.

CDR3 in amino acids: CASKGLAYYNEQFF. The DNA of the CDR3 is TGCGCCAGCAAGGGTCTGGCGTATTACAATGAGCAGTTCTTC. The chain uses TRBV10-1 and TRBJ2-1, with unresolved D. Germline V gene data show CDR1 as WNHNN and CDR2 as SYGVQD (reference sequence). The CDR3 spans 14 residues. V lost 7 bases and J 4 bases, leaving 14 bases between the germline ends.

The V call is TRBV4-2, the J call TRBJ2-1; weak D call: TRBD2 (6 bases). V was clipped by 1 base and J by 0 bases, with 7 bases between them. Germline V gene data show CDR1 as LGHNA and CDR2 as YNFKEQ. The CDR3 has 15 residues. The CDR3 sequence is CASSQGGDSYNEQFF. CDR3 nucleotides: TGTGCCAGCAGCCAAGGGGGGGACTCCTACAATGAGCAGTTCTTC.

This sequence joins TRBV28 and TRBJ2-3, with 11 positions matching TRBD2. Unmatched junction bases numbered 16, after V lost 1 base and J lost 7 bases. The germline V gene encodes CDR1 MDHEN and CDR2 SYDVKM. The CDR3 extends over 19 amino acids. This chain's CDR3 is CASSLSILTSGRMGNTQYF. The CDR3 DNA follows: TGTGCCAGCAGTTTATCCATCTTAACTAGCGGGAGAATGGGGAATACGCAGTATTTT.

Here the CDR3 reads CASSLGRAERQYF. In nucleotides, the CDR3 is TGTGCCAGCAGCCTAGGCCGGGCAGAGCGTCAGTACTTC. The chain carries TRBV7-2 and TRBJ2-4; no reliable D call. Germline V gene data show CDR1 as SGHTA and CDR2 as FQGNSA. CDR3 length: 13 amino acids. Trimming stripped 5 bases from V and 12 bases from J, with 17 bases between.

This clone was seen a few times. The chain combines TRBV2 with TRBJ2-2; TRBD2 agrees at 9 bases. V dropped 4 bases and J dropped 5; count of bases not matched to a gene: 5. The CDR3 has 15 residues. Germline assignment: CDR1 SNHLY and CDR2 FYNNEI. The CDR3 reads CASSVLAGGTGELFF. DNA of the CDR3: TGTGCCAGCAGTGTACTAGCGGGTGGGACCGGGGAGCTGTTTTTT.

Turning to this clone: The same CDR3 is also encoded by other DNA sequences in this sample. This chain links TRBV7-2 with TRBJ2-7, with D possibly matching TRBD1 (6 bases). Germline V gene data show CDR1 as SGHTA and CDR2 as FQGNSA. This CDR3 has 14 residues. Trimming cost V 5 bases and J 3 bases, with 14 bases left between them. Here the CDR3 reads CASSLRDTYYEQYF. Written as DNA, the CDR3 is TGTGCCAGCAGCCTCCGGGACACCTACTACGAGCAGTACTTC.

The rearrangement joins TRBV28 to TRBJ1-2; TRBD1 agrees at 7 bases. The CDR3 totals 14 residues. V shed 6 bases, J shed 4 bases, and the junction held 8 bases outside the gene matches. Germline V gene lookup returns CDR1 MDHEN and CDR2 SYDVKM. In nucleotides, the CDR3 is TGTGCCAGCAGCACGGAGGGACAGACCTATGGCTACACCTTC. Translation: CASSTEGQTYGYTF.

This sequence joins TRBV28 and TRBJ1-3; D ambiguous. There are 14 residues in the CDR3. Germline V lookup: CDR1 MDHEN, CDR2 SYDVKM. The V end was cut by 2 bases, the J end by 4 bases, with 9 bases between. The chain's CDR3 is CASSLVGRGNTIYF. CDR3 DNA sequence: TGTGCCAGCAGTTTAGTGGGTCGAGGAAACACCATATATTTT.

The chain links TRBV4-3 to TRBJ2-3; D is perhaps TRBD2 (5 bases). CDR1 LGHNA and CDR2 YSLEER come from the germline V gene. The CDR3 covers 15 residues. The ends were cut back, 3 bases at V and 9 bases at J, with 19 bases in the middle. The CDR3 spells CASSQGPFLGDTQYF. The CDR3 bases are TGCGCCAGCAGCCAGGGTCCCTTCCTGGGAGACACGCAGTATTTT.

The J gene is TRBJ1-1, the V gene TRBV27, with D perhaps matching TRBD1 (5 bases). The germline V gene has CDR1 MNHEY and CDR2 SMNVEV (reference sequence). With 0 bases removed from V and 3 bases from J, the gap between germline ends came to 14 bases. The CDR3 has 16 residues. This CDR3 is CASSLSWSRVDTEAFF. The DNA for the CDR3 is TGTGCCAGCAGTTTATCCTGGTCCAGGGTTGACACTGAAGCTTTCTTT.

There are a few counts of this clone. This chain uses TRBV7-9 with TRBJ1-1; D might be TRBD1 (6 bases). The CDR3 has 15 residues. CDR1 is SEHNR and CDR2 is FQNEAQ in the germline V gene (reference sequence). V shed 3 bases and J shed 1 base, with 12 bases lying between them. Here the CDR3 reads CASSLDRDTNTEAFF. CDR3 bases: TGTGCCAGCAGCTTGGATCGGGACACGAACACTGAAGCTTTCTTT.

CDR3 region: CASSSGLAGGYRETQYF. As DNA, the CDR3 is TGCGCCAGCAGCTCCGGACTAGCGGGAGGGTATAGAGAGACCCAGTACTTC. This chain joins TRBV4-1 and TRBJ2-5, with 15 bases aligning to TRBD2. V gave up 5 bases and J gave up 4 bases; unmatched junction bases: 8. CDR1 is MGHRA and CDR2 is YSYEKL in the germline V gene. The CDR3 runs 17 residues.

The chain uses TRBV6-1 and TRBJ1-1; no clear D. The ends were cut back, 6 bases at V and 0 bases at J, with 11 bases in the middle. The CDR3 is 14 residues long. Germline CDR1 MNHNS, CDR2 SASEGT. CDR3 nucleotide sequence: TGTGCCAGCAGGTGGGGATTTATGAACACTGAAGCTTTCTTT. Protein: CASRWGFMNTEAFF.

The chain carries TRBV12-5 and TRBJ2-3; 13 bases align to TRBD2. In germline, CDR1 is LGHNT, CDR2 FRNRAP. V shed 6 bases, J shed 5 bases, and the junction held 8 bases outside the gene matches. This CDR3 is 16 amino acids long. DNA of the CDR3: TGTGCTAGTGGCCTCGGACTAGCGGGAGTCCGAGATACGCAGTATTTT. The encoded protein is CASGLGLAGVRDTQYF. Based on the CDR3 plus reference TRBV12-5 and TRBJ2-3, the full variable domain is DARVTQTPRHKVTEMGQEVTMRCQPILGHNTVFWYRQTMMQGLELLAYFRNRAPLDDSGMPKDRFSAEMPDATLATLKIQPSEPRDSAVYFCASGLGLAGVRDTQYFGPGTRLTVL.